What follows are 17 T cell receptor beta chains derived from one specimen sequenced in a study of blood T cell repertoires in COVID-19. Libraries were prepared by immunoSEQ multiplex PCR; TCRdb keeps only in-frame clonotypes and omits some of them. The data show under 300,000 clones, with roughly nine tenths seen just once and around 3.6% held by the top ten. Sequences were obtained from peripheral blood. The receptors stem from a man aged 18 to 29 with active or convalescent COVID-19.

The chain is built from TRBV5-5 and TRBJ2-2; 8 bases fit TRBD1. Germline assignment: CDR1 SGHKS and CDR2 YYEKEE (reference sequence). This CDR3 spans 14 amino acids. The J segment lost 5 bases and the V segment lost 4 bases, leaving 4 bases of the junction unmatched. The CDR3 DNA sequence: TGTGCCAGCAGCGGACAGGGTAGGACCGGGGAGCTGTTTTTT. Its protein product is CASSGQGRTGELFF.

The CDR3 spells CASSYFSGEAETQYF. The CDR3 coding sequence is TGTGCCAGCAGTTACTTTTCGGGAGAGGCAGAGACCCAGTACTTC. This sequence joins TRBV6-5 and TRBJ2-5; D might be TRBD2 (6 bases). V lost 1 base to trimming and J lost 4 bases, with 13 bases between them. The CDR3 runs 15 residues. Germline V CDR1 and CDR2: MNHEY, SVGAGI.

This clone was picked up a small number of times. The J gene is TRBJ1-5, the V gene TRBV5-4; D is perhaps TRBD1 (5 bases). This CDR3 contains 13 residues. Per the germline V gene, CDR1 is SGHNT and CDR2 is YYREEE (reference sequence). The germline V and J ends were trimmed by 0 bases and 4 bases, with 5 bases remaining between them. The CDR3 loop is CASSLGQNQPQHF. CDR3 nucleotide sequence: TGTGCCAGCAGCTTGGGACAGAATCAGCCCCAGCATTTT.

The rearrangement uses TRBV19 and TRBJ2-7; 9 bases are a match to TRBD1. Per germline, CDR1 LNHDA and CDR2 SQIVND (reference sequence). The J segment lost 3 bases and the V segment lost 10 bases, leaving 10 bases of the junction unmatched. CDR3 length: 14 residues. CDR3 DNA: TGTGCCACTCAGGACAGGGGTCCCCTCTACGAGCAGTACTTC. It yields the protein CATQDRGPLYEQYF.

V and J are TRBV28 and TRBJ1-3; 10 bases agree with TRBD1. Germline trimming cut 8 bases from V and 9 bases from J; bases unmatched to any gene: 7. This CDR3 has 13 amino acids. CDR1 is MDHEN, CDR2 SYDVKM, per germline. The CDR3 region is CASDADRGSTIYF. For the CDR3, the DNA is TGTGCCAGCGACGCGGACAGGGGGAGCACCATATATTTT.

This chain links TRBV6-2 or TRBV6-3 with TRBJ2-3, with a possible D match to TRBD2 (6 bases). The CDR3 consists of 16 residues. The germline V gene encodes CDR1 MNHEY and CDR2 SVGEGT. Deletions cut 2 bases from V and 0 bases from J, with 12 bases between. CDR3 residues: CASSYTAGTSTDTQYF. The CDR3 DNA reads TGTGCCAGCAGTTACACGGCGGGAACTAGCACAGATACGCAGTATTTT.

The chain has TRBV11-2 and TRBJ2-5; D remains ambiguous. V was shortened by 4 bases and J by 5 bases, with 11 bases between the two germline ends. CDR1 and CDR2 from the germline V gene are SGHAT and FQNNGV. The CDR3 runs to 13 residues. The CDR3 spells CASSSRGRETQYF. The CDR3 bases are TGTGCCAGCAGCTCTCGAGGCCGGGAGACCCAGTACTTC.

This clone was seen only once. V and J are TRBV24-1 and TRBJ2-2, with TRBD2 matching 11 bases. J was trimmed by 1 base and V by 9 bases; bases with no gene match: 3. The CDR3 is 15 amino acids. Germline V gives CDR1 KGHDR, CDR2 SFDVKD. DNA for the CDR3: TGTGCCACCCGGGGGACTAGCGGGAACACCGGGGAGCTGTTTTTT. Its translation is CATRGTSGNTGELFF.

The chain joins TRBV14 to TRBJ2-1; 7 bases are a match to TRBD2. Trimming cost V 4 bases and J 7 bases; bases outside gene matches: 16. The CDR3 spans 17 residues. CDR1 SGHDN and CDR2 FVKESK come from the germline V gene. The CDR3 reads CASSRRIMSGKGNEQFF. The DNA for the CDR3 is TGTGCCAGCAGCCGACGTATTATGAGCGGGAAGGGAAATGAGCAGTTCTTC.

The rearrangement joins TRBV6-1 to TRBJ1-1, with D possibly TRBD1 on 5 matching bases. This CDR3 contains 16 residues. Germline V gene lookup returns CDR1 MNHNS and CDR2 SASEGT. Trimming left V 4 bases short and J 1 base short, with 16 bases between. The CDR3 loop reads CASSGRGGHSNTEAFF. The CDR3 DNA is TGTGCCAGCAGTGGGCGGGGAGGACACTCGAACACTGAAGCTTTCTTT.

This clone was seen a handful of times. The gene calls are TRBV27 and TRBJ2-2, with a weak D call TRBD2 (5 bases). The CDR3 is 14 amino acids. Germline assignment: CDR1 MNHEY and CDR2 SMNVEV (reference sequence). The V and J ends lost 2 bases and 4 bases respectively, with 8 bases between them. CDR3 nucleotide sequence: TGTGCCAGCAGTTTAAAACGGGGCACCGGGGAGCTGTTTTTT. This codes for CASSLKRGTGELFF.

The chain carries TRBV4-1 and TRBJ1-2; TRBD1 agrees at 10 bases. Trimming at V came to 5 bases and at J to 2 bases, leaving 5 bases not matched to a gene. The CDR3 runs 15 residues. CDR1 is MGHRA and CDR2 is YSYEKL in the germline V gene. CDR3 residues: CASSRGTGENYGYTF. The DNA for the CDR3 is TGCGCCAGCAGCAGAGGGACAGGGGAGAACTATGGCTACACCTTC.

The chain couples TRBV5-1 to TRBJ1-1; the D gene is possibly TRBD1 (6 bases). V was clipped by 8 bases and J by 1 base, with 18 bases between them. Germline values: CDR1 SGHRS, CDR2 YFSETQ. CDR3 length: 15 amino acids. The CDR3 spells CASTPTTGSNTEAFF. In DNA, the CDR3 is TGCGCCAGTACACCCACCACAGGGTCGAACACTGAAGCTTTCTTT.

The rearrangement links TRBV14 to TRBJ1-4, with D perhaps matching TRBD1 (5 bases). The CDR3 loop spans 14 amino acids. Trimming left V 7 bases short and J 9 bases short, with 18 bases between. Germline assignment: CDR1 SGHDN and CDR2 FVKESK. The CDR3 protein is CASKSAGWKKKLFF. DNA for the CDR3: TGTGCCAGCAAGTCAGCAGGGTGGAAAAAAAAACTGTTTTTT.

This clone was seen a single time. A read error may produce the germline difference seen at one junction end. The rearrangement joins TRBV6-1 to TRBJ1-2; D gene ambiguous. The CDR3 is made up of 13 amino acids. The V gene's germline CDR1 is MNHNS and CDR2 SASEGT. This CDR3 reads CASSEALRLARVF. The CDR3 DNA reads as TGTGCCAGCAGTGAAGCGCTTAGGTTGGCTCGGGTCTTC.

V is TRBV12-3 or TRBV12-4 and J is TRBJ1-3; D is unresolved. V lost 4 bases and J 0 bases, leaving 4 bases between the germline ends. The CDR3 is made up of 13 amino acids. CDR3 DNA sequence: TGTGCCAGCAGTTGGAGCTCTGGAAACACCATATATTTT. Its protein is CASSWSSGNTIYF.

CDR3: CASLLQPDNGAFF. As DNA, the CDR3 is TGTGCCAGCCTTCTTCAACCAGACAATGGGGCTTTCTTT. The chain recombines TRBV5-5 with TRBJ1-1, with D hard to call. V was pared by 7 bases and J by 11 bases, with 21 bases between. Germline CDR1 reads SGHKS; CDR2 reads YYEKEE (reference sequence). The CDR3 is 13 amino acids. The full variable domain, with the rest looked up from reference TRBV5-5 and TRBJ1-1, is DAGVTQSPTHLIKTRGQQVTLRCSPISGHKSVSWYQQVLGQGPQFIFQYYEKEERGRGNFPDRFSARQFPNYSSELNVNALLLGDSALYLCASLLQPDNGAFFGQGTRLTVV.